This T cell receptor (beta chain) originates from a study of T cell repertoires in cytomegalovirus infection. The overall study: Matching HLA type, along with CMV infection, was indicated by public TCR beta signatures.

Points on this clonotype: Its antigen is as yet unknown.

The V end was cut by 4 bases, the J end by 3 bases, with 16 bases between. Germline CDR1 SGDLS, CDR2 YYNGEE. CDR3 length: 15 residues. The study's findings and limits: Dominating the ex vivo response were TCR beta clonotypes that were CMV-specific and HLA-C-restricted.

TCRdb independently ran MiXCR on the reads; one entry per CDR3 protein. Of approximately 340,000 distinct CDR3 sequences detected, almost 30% appear once; the ten largest clones hold 20%. Sequences were derived from cultured PBMCs, sampled from culture after CMV antigen stimulation. This TCR derives from a human donor in good health (CMV status not recorded). Some clones in this sample may be carry-over from other donors' samples. This chain connects TRBV9 to TRBJ1-1; D is perhaps TRBD1 (5 bases). This CDR3 reads CASSNQLGGDTEAFF. The CDR3 DNA sequence: TGTGCCAGCAGCAACCAACTAGGAGGGGACACTGAAGCTTTCTTT.